Below, one TCR beta chain is given with its context. The data belong to a study of immune evolution from preneoplasia to lung adenocarcinoma. Study-level information: HLA loss of heterozygosity: less than 9% AIS, approximately 15% MIA, over 25% ADC, none AAH.

Germline assignment: CDR1 SGHTA and CDR2 FQGTGA. With 6 bases removed from V and 8 bases from J, the gap between germline ends came to 22 bases. This CDR3 is 16 amino acids long. Repertoires were generated with immunoSEQ multiplex PCR, while TCRdb's copy carries only in-frame clones and drops some. The repertoire includes roughly 3,100 clones, 65% to 80% of them detected once, and about a tenth sits in the top ten. The specimen was FFPE atypical adenomatous hyperplasia tissue from the lung. Subset given: atypical adenomatous hyperplasia (AAH), lung preneoplasia. J is TRBJ2-2 and V is TRBV7-3; D is ambiguous. The sequence was obtained from a person aged 65 to 85 with lung adenocarcinoma. CDR3 protein: CASSPTARQLEGELFF. DNA of the CDR3: TGTGCCAGCAGTCCAACGGCGCGGCAGCTCGAAGGGGAGCTGTTTTTT.